This is a list of T cell receptor beta chains from one sample in a study of T cells in Graves' hyperthyroidism and ophthalmopathy. A single record per CDR3 protein comes from TCRdb applying MiXCR to the multiplex PCR reads. Among about 290,000 distinct CDR3 sequences listed, roughly 13% were seen once. The sequencing input was blood. These receptors originate from a woman aged 25 to 39 with Graves' hyperthyroidism that later progressed to Graves' ophthalmopathy. The CDR3 runs from the conserved cysteine through the conserved F or W. The order of the fields is CDR3 protein, CDR3 DNA, D gene, V gene, clone size, J gene. D genes are given only for firm matches. Where a row states a size, it is once, few, many or the class of an expanded clone; other rows omit it.

CASSRDRGGENYGYTF TGTGCCAGTAGCCGAGACAGGGGGGGAGAAAACTATGGCTACACCTTC TRBD1 TRBV19 few TRBJ1-2
CASERPGQGTDTQYF TGTGCCAGCGAACGACCGGGACAGGGCACAGATACGCAGTATTTT TRBD1 TRBV28 many TRBJ2-3
CASSDGTLNNEQFF TGTGCCAGCAGCGACGGGACTCTCAACAATGAGCAGTTCTTC . TRBV7-8 . TRBJ2-1
CASAQVFKSSGNTIYF TGTGCCAGCGCGCAAGTGTTCAAGAGCTCTGGAAACACCATATATTTT . TRBV6-1 . TRBJ1-3
CASSYSGQNQGYEQYF TGTGCCAGCAGTTACTCGGGACAGAACCAGGGCTACGAGCAGTACTTC TRBD1 TRBV6-2/TRBV6-3 many TRBJ2-7
CASSFTSGSSYEQYF TGCGCCAGCAGTTTCACTAGCGGGAGCTCCTACGAGCAGTACTTC TRBD2 TRBV5-1 many TRBJ2-7
CASWATTGELFF TGTGCCAGCTGGGCTACCACCGGGGAGCTGTTTTTT . TRBV6-1 many TRBJ2-2
CASSFHQDTQYF TGTGCCAGCAGCTTTCACCAAGATACGCAGTATTTT . TRBV11-1 many TRBJ2-3
CASSLPRGNTIYF TGTGCCAGCAGCCTACCTCGGGGAAACACCATATATTTT . TRBV7-2 many TRBJ1-3
CASSDVSEQYF TGTGCCAGCAGTGACGTCAGCGAGCAGTACTTC . TRBV25-1 few TRBJ2-7
CASRLGQLGGGYTF TGCGCCAGCAGATTAGGACAGCTCGGGGGTGGCTACACCTTC . TRBV5-1 . TRBJ1-2
CATEGAGNTIYF TGTGCCACCGAAGGGGCTGGAAACACCATATATTTT . TRBV28 many TRBJ1-3
CASSPRAGLSEKLFF TGTGCCAGCTCACCACGGGCAGGGTTGTCGGAAAAACTGTTTTTT . TRBV18 many TRBJ1-4
CASSLTSGGSYTF TGTGCCAGCAGCTTAACGTCGGGGGGTAGCTACACCTTC . TRBV7-3 many TRBJ1-2
CSVAPPRDYNEQFF TGCAGCGTTGCTCCCCCACGGGATTACAATGAGCAGTTCTTC . TRBV29-1 many TRBJ2-1
CSARGLAQETQYF TGCAGTGCTAGAGGACTAGCTCAAGAGACCCAGTACTTC TRBD2 TRBV20-1 few TRBJ2-5
CASSTPTTGQGGGELFF TGTGCCAGCAGCACGCCTACAACAGGGCAGGGTGGCGGGGAGCTGTTTTTT . TRBV7-3 . TRBJ2-2
CASSNQGDYGYTF TGTGCCAGTAGTAATCAGGGGGACTATGGCTACACCTTC TRBD1 TRBV19 few TRBJ1-2
CASIIGSGGKSGTDTQYF TGTGCCAGCATCATAGGTAGCGGGGGGAAGTCAGGCACAGATACGCAGTATTTT TRBD2 TRBV28 many TRBJ2-3
CASTAGGNTGELFF TGTGCCAGCACCGCAGGGGGCAACACCGGGGAGCTGTTTTTT TRBD1 TRBV11-3 many TRBJ2-2
CASSLALQNTGELFF TGTGCCAGCAGTTTAGCCCTACAGAACACCGGGGAGCTGTTTTTT . TRBV27 . TRBJ2-2
CASSLFWQGLRIEAFF TGTGCCAGCAGTTTATTCTGGCAGGGGTTACGAATAGAAGCTTTCTTT . TRBV6-2/TRBV6-3 . TRBJ1-1